These 18 T cell receptor beta chains share one sample of origin, sequenced in a study of blood T cell repertoires in COVID-19. Libraries were prepared by immunoSEQ multiplex PCR; TCRdb keeps only in-frame clonotypes and omits some of them. The data contain approximately 320,000 clones, approximately 85% of them seen just once; the ten biggest clones take up more than 6%. The sample was peripheral blood. These receptors were taken from a human donor in a cohort sampled during active COVID-19.

The V gene is TRBV6-2 or TRBV6-3, the J gene TRBJ2-1; D possibly corresponds to TRBD2 (7 bases). The CDR3 loop spans 15 amino acids. Germline CDR1 reads MNHEY; CDR2 reads SVGEGT. V dropped 1 base and J dropped 3 bases, with 10 bases sitting between them. The CDR3 loop is CASSYWRGLYNEQFF. In nucleotides, the CDR3 is TGTGCCAGCAGTTACTGGCGGGGGCTCTACAATGAGCAGTTCTTC.

This clone was detected only a few times. This rearrangement joins TRBV30 to TRBJ1-1; 7 bases match TRBD1. J was trimmed by 0 bases and V by 4 bases; bases with no gene match: 8. The CDR3 runs to 15 residues. In germline, CDR1 is GTSNPN, CDR2 SVGIG (reference sequence). In nucleotides, the CDR3 is TGTGCCTGGATTAGGACAGGAGGGTTGAACACTGAAGCTTTCTTT. Translated: CAWIRTGGLNTEAFF.

A word on this clone: The sample contains more than one DNA sequence encoding this CDR3. The chain combines TRBV27 with TRBJ2-6, with D possibly being TRBD2 (5 bases). V was shortened by 0 bases and J by 2 bases, with 8 bases between the two germline ends. CDR1 MNHEY and CDR2 SMNVEV come from the germline V gene (reference sequence). This CDR3 comprises 16 residues. The CDR3 loop is CASSLSAGAGANVLTF. CDR3 nucleotides: TGTGCCAGCAGTTTATCGGCCGGGGCTGGGGCCAACGTCCTGACTTTC.

The V and J genes are TRBV2 and TRBJ2-1; weak D call: TRBD2 (7 bases). Germline loops: CDR1 SNHLY, CDR2 FYNNEI. V lost 6 bases to trimming and J lost 1 base, with 10 bases between them. The CDR3 extends over 14 amino acids. DNA for the CDR3: TGTGCCAGCAGCAGCGGGACATCCTACAATGAGCAGTTCTTC. Translation: CASSSGTSYNEQFF.

V is TRBV27 and J is TRBJ1-6; 7 bases are shared with TRBD1. Germline-derived CDR1 and CDR2 are MNHEY and SMNVEV (reference sequence). The V and J ends lost 6 bases and 14 bases, in that order; junction bases with no gene match: 16. The CDR3 sequence is 15 residues long. The CDR3 loop reads CASSPWTGGNGALHF. CDR3 nucleotides: TGTGCCAGCAGCCCCTGGACAGGCGGTAATGGCGCCCTCCACTTT.

The V call is TRBV5-6, the J call TRBJ1-3; no clear D gene. The CDR3 length is 16 residues. V lost 0 bases and J 0 bases, leaving 10 bases between the germline ends. Germline CDR1 is SGHDT and CDR2 is YYEEEE. The CDR3 bases are TGTGCCAGCAGCTTGGCTCAGGCTTTCTCTGGAAACACCATATATTTT. Its protein product is CASSLAQAFSGNTIYF.

J is TRBJ1-2 and V is TRBV6-2 or TRBV6-3; a possible D gene is TRBD1 (6 bases). Trimming took off 0 bases at V and 6 bases at J, with 11 bases between the two ends. The CDR3 runs to 14 residues. Germline V lookup: CDR1 MNHEY, CDR2 SVGEGT. CDR3 in DNA: TGTGCCAGCAGTTACTCAGGCTACAGGGATGGCTACACCTTC. This gives the protein CASSYSGYRDGYTF.

The rearrangement uses TRBV2 and TRBJ1-1, with D unclear. With 6 bases removed from V and 11 bases from J, the gap between germline ends came to 16 bases. Per germline, CDR1 SNHLY and CDR2 FYNNEI. The CDR3 runs to 12 residues. CDR3 in amino acids: CASSQSLRAAFF. The DNA for the CDR3 is TGTGCCAGCAGCCAGTCCTTGAGGGCCGCTTTCTTT.

CDR3: CASSTSPTGTHTYEQYF. The CDR3 DNA sequence: TGTGCCAGCAGCACAAGTCCGACAGGCACCCATACCTACGAGCAGTACTTC. The V gene is TRBV9, the J gene TRBJ2-7; possible D gene TRBD1, 6 bases. This CDR3 region has 17 residues. Trimming shortened V by 4 bases and J by 2 bases, and 22 bases separated the two germline ends. Germline V gene sequence: CDR1 SGDLS, CDR2 YYNGEE.

The chain joins TRBV3-1 (or the pseudogene TRBV3-2) to TRBJ2-3; D perhaps matches TRBD2 (6 bases). This CDR3 is 15 amino acids long. The V end lost 5 bases, the J end lost 6 bases, and 18 bases lay between the germline ends. CDR1 and CDR2 from the germline V gene are LGHDT and YNNKEL (reference sequence). The CDR3 is CASSGGGRMWDTQYF. Here the CDR3 DNA reads TGTGCCAGCAGCGGAGGAGGGCGGATGTGGGATACGCAGTATTTT.

The V call is TRBV7-8, the J call TRBJ1-2; 8 bases agree with TRBD1. The CDR3 length is 18 residues. The V gene's germline CDR1 is SGHVS and CDR2 FQNEAQ. V dropped 5 bases and J dropped 4; count of bases not matched to a gene: 18. The CDR3 bases are TGTGCCAGCAGCCCGTTCTTGACAGGGGCCGTTCAGGGCTATGGCTACACCTTC. Protein sequence: CASSPFLTGAVQGYGYTF.

In DNA, the CDR3 is TGTGCCAGCAGAGGGACTAGCACAGATACGCAGTATTTT. Protein sequence: CASRGTSTDTQYF. The genes are TRBV9 and TRBJ2-3, with D perhaps matching TRBD2 (6 bases). Trimming took 5 bases from V and 0 from J, leaving 7 bases between them. Germline lookup yields CDR1 SGDLS and CDR2 YYNGEE. The CDR3 loop spans 13 amino acids.

The chain joins TRBV6-5 to TRBJ1-2; D not certain. V was clipped by 3 bases and J by 8 bases, with 16 bases between them. Germline V gene lookup returns CDR1 MNHEY and CDR2 SVGAGI. This CDR3 contains 14 residues. CDR3 region: CASSYRFATSGYTF. CDR3 nucleotides: TGTGCCAGCAGTTATCGATTTGCGACAAGCGGCTACACCTTC.

The V gene is TRBV6-5, the J gene TRBJ2-1; D gene unclear. V lost 4 bases, J lost 2 bases, and 12 bases lay in between. CDR1 and CDR2 (germline): MNHEY, SVGAGI. The CDR3 totals 15 residues. CDR3 DNA: TGTGCCAGCAGTTTGGATCCGAGGACCTACAATGAGCAGTTCTTC. The encoded protein is CASSLDPRTYNEQFF.

The chain employs TRBV30 and TRBJ2-7; no firm D call. Trimming shortened V by 0 bases and J by 3 bases, and 6 bases separated the two germline ends. Per the germline V gene, CDR1 is GTSNPN and CDR2 is SVGIG (reference sequence). CDR3 length: 12 residues. The CDR3 nucleotides are TGTGCCTGGAGTGTACAGAACTACGAGCAGTACTTC. This encodes CAWSVQNYEQYF.

In its sample, this clone was seen once. The chain couples TRBV30 to TRBJ2-1, with 10 bases matching TRBD2. Per the germline V gene, CDR1 is GTSNPN and CDR2 is SVGIG (reference sequence). V shed 7 bases and J 5 bases; nucleotides not matched to a gene: 2. This CDR3 is 12 amino acids long. In DNA, the CDR3 is TGTGCCTCGGGACTAGCGAACAATGAGCAGTTCTTC. It translates to CASGLANNEQFF.

This clone was seen just once. The sample contains more than one DNA sequence encoding this CDR3. The genes are TRBV5-5 and TRBJ1-1, with 7 bases matching TRBD1. The CDR3 length is 13 residues. Germline CDR1 is SGHKS and CDR2 is YYEKEE (reference sequence). The V segment lost 7 bases and the J segment 2 bases; nucleotides outside the gene matches: 5. This chain's CDR3 is CASSRQGNTEAFF. The CDR3 nucleotides are TGTGCCAGCTCTCGACAGGGCAACACTGAAGCTTTCTTT.

The chain recombines TRBV10-1 with TRBJ2-1, with 7 bases lining up with TRBD1. With 2 bases clipped from V and 0 bases from J, the junction kept 4 bases outside the gene matches. Germline V gives CDR1 WNHNN, CDR2 SYGVQD (reference sequence). CDR3 length: 16 amino acids. The CDR3 region is CASSETGDHSYNEQFF. The CDR3, as DNA: TGCGCCAGCAGTGAGACAGGGGATCACTCCTACAATGAGCAGTTCTTC.